This note documents a single T cell receptor (beta chain) sequence. Antigen: not known. Germline lookup yields CDR1 DFQATT and CDR2 SNEGSKA (reference sequence). The V gene lost 3 bases and the J gene lost 5 bases, with 8 bases spanning the gap. CDR3 size: 11 residues. The sample originates from a study of radiotherapy plus CTLA-4 blockade in lung cancer. Points from the study as a whole: In blood, early T cell clone dynamics reportedly predicted response best, together with interferon-beta.

Data came from immunoSEQ multiplex PCR; TCRdb stores just in-frame clones and leaves some out. The sample lists over 50,000 clones, under 85% occurring once. The source material was peripheral blood, sampled from a patient treated with radiotherapy plus ipilimumab. The V gene is TRBV20-1, the J gene TRBJ2-7; D might be TRBD1 (6 bases). The clonotype comes from a human donor with non-small cell lung cancer who had a partial response to radiotherapy plus ipilimumab. The CDR3 loop is CSASRGNEQYF. The CDR3, as DNA: TGCAGTGCTAGCAGGGGAAACGAGCAGTACTTC.